The 13 T cell receptor beta chains reported below all come from one sample, sequenced in a study of blood T cell repertoires in COVID-19. Generated by immunoSEQ multiplex PCR, the TCRdb table keeps only in-frame clones and is missing some. The sample consists of about 80,000 clones, less than 90% of them appearing once. The sample taken for sequencing was peripheral blood. These receptor sequences come from a man in his fifties or sixties with acute or convalescent COVID-19.

The J gene is TRBJ1-2, the V gene TRBV27, with D maybe TRBD1 (5 bases). Germline V gene sequence: CDR1 MNHEY, CDR2 SMNVEV (reference sequence). The CDR3 sequence is 15 residues long. V gave up 0 bases and J gave up 8 bases, with 16 bases separating them. Here the CDR3 DNA reads TGTGCCAGCAGTTTATCGATGACAGTTCGGTTAGGCTACACCTTC. It encodes CASSLSMTVRLGYTF.

This clone came up once. The J gene is TRBJ2-1, the V gene TRBV7-2; D possibly corresponds to TRBD1 (6 bases). This CDR3 has 14 amino acids. V lost 0 bases to trimming and J lost 5 bases, with 8 bases between them. Germline CDR1 is SGHTA and CDR2 is FQGNSA. As DNA, the CDR3 is TGTGCCAGCAGCTTAGCTGACAGGAACAATGAGCAGTTCTTC. It translates to CASSLADRNNEQFF. Complete variable domain (other parts from reference TRBV7-2 and TRBJ2-1): GAGVSQSPSNKVTEKGKDVELRCDPISGHTALYWYRQSLGQGLEFLIYFQGNSAPDKSGLPSDRFSAERTGGSVSTLTIQRTQQEDSAVYLCASSLADRNNEQFFGPGTRLTVL.

This rearrangement joins TRBV24-1 to TRBJ1-2, with 8 bases lining up with TRBD1. Germline trimming cut 4 bases from V and 3 bases from J; bases unmatched to any gene: 9. CDR3 length: 16 amino acids. Looked up from germline, CDR1 is KGHDR and CDR2 is SFDVKD. In DNA form, the CDR3 reads TGTGCCACCAGTGACCCCGCCGGGACAGGAGACTATGGCTACACCTTC. It encodes CATSDPAGTGDYGYTF.

The chain combines TRBV28 with TRBJ1-1; D ambiguous. Trimming stripped 4 bases from V and 6 bases from J, with 18 bases between. CDR3 length: 15 residues. Germline V lookup: CDR1 MDHEN, CDR2 SYDVKM. CDR3 nucleotides: TGTGCCAGCAGTTCCCTTTTTTTGGAGTTGGCTGAAGCTTTCTTT. It is translated as CASSSLFLELAEAFF.

The chain carries TRBV12-5 and TRBJ2-7; 7 nucleotides align to TRBD2. CDR1 is LGHNT, CDR2 FRNRAP, per germline. CDR3 length: 16 amino acids. The junction had 9 bases not matched to a gene; V was cut back by 4 bases and J by 0 bases. Written as DNA, the CDR3 is TGTGCTAGTGGTTCCAGACCTAGCGGAAGCTCCTACGAGCAGTACTTC. It codes for CASGSRPSGSSYEQYF. The full variable domain, its missing parts supplied by reference TRBV12-5 and TRBJ2-7, is DARVTQTPRHKVTEMGQEVTMRCQPILGHNTVFWYRQTMMQGLELLAYFRNRAPLDDSGMPKDRFSAEMPDATLATLKIQPSEPRDSAVYFCASGSRPSGSSYEQYFGPGTRLTVT.

V and J are TRBV7-9 and TRBJ2-2, with D perhaps matching TRBD1 (5 bases). The CDR3 extends over 15 amino acids. The V end was cut by 9 bases, the J end by 0 bases, with 14 bases between. Germline CDR1 is SEHNR and CDR2 is FQNEAQ (reference sequence). The CDR3 DNA sequence: TGTGCCAGTCTCTGGGGCGGAGCGAACACCGGGGAGCTGTTTTTT. Translating gives CASLWGGANTGELFF.

This sequence joins TRBV11-2 and TRBJ2-7, with TRBD1 as a possible D gene (5 bases). Germline V gives CDR1 SGHAT, CDR2 FQNNGV. There are 12 residues in the CDR3. V shed 7 bases and J shed 6 bases, with 13 bases lying between them. The CDR3 reads CASTMGQGEQYF. The CDR3 DNA reads TGTGCCAGCACCATGGGCCAGGGCGAGCAGTACTTC.

The gene calls are TRBV29-1 and TRBJ1-1; 9 nucleotides line up with TRBD1. Trimming took 7 bases from V and 4 from J; bases not matched to a gene: 4. The CDR3 has 12 amino acids. The germline gives CDR1 SQVTM, CDR2 ANQGSEA. CDR3 bases: TGCAGCGCCGGGACAGGGAGCACTGAAGCTTTCTTT. This encodes CSAGTGSTEAFF.

This chain connects TRBV7-7 to TRBJ2-7; 7 bases agree with TRBD1. Trimming cost V 5 bases and J 7 bases; bases outside gene matches: 8. CDR3 length: 13 amino acids. CDR1 SSHAT and CDR2 FNYEAQ come from the germline V gene (reference sequence). In DNA, the CDR3 is TGTGCCAGCAGCCAGGGACAGTCAAGGGAGCAGTACTTC. Translation: CASSQGQSREQYF.

This rearrangement joins TRBV24-1 to TRBJ2-1; 8 positions match TRBD1. Germline V gene sequence: CDR1 KGHDR, CDR2 SFDVKD. The V and J ends lost 3 bases and 0 bases, in that order; junction bases with no gene match: 3. The CDR3 spans 16 residues. CDR3 residues: CATSDVTGGSYNEQFF. The CDR3, as DNA: TGTGCCACCAGTGATGTAACAGGGGGCTCCTACAATGAGCAGTTCTTC.

The gene calls are TRBV19 and TRBJ1-2; TRBD1 agrees at 8 bases. CDR1 is LNHDA, CDR2 SQIVND, per germline (reference sequence). J gave up 6 bases and V 5 bases, and 8 bases lay outside the gene matches. The CDR3 consists of 14 residues. Written as DNA, the CDR3 is TGTGCCAGTAGTCTATCAGGGGGCGGCCATGGCTACACCTTC. This codes for CASSLSGGGHGYTF.

The chain has TRBV6-6 and TRBJ1-5; D might be TRBD1 (5 bases). The CDR3 consists of 14 residues. Trimming took 2 bases from V and 4 from J, leaving 9 bases between them. Germline loops: CDR1 MNHNY, CDR2 SVGAGI (reference sequence). CDR3 protein: CASSYGRGNQPQHF. In DNA form, the CDR3 reads TGTGCCAGCAGTTACGGGAGGGGTAATCAGCCCCAGCATTTT.

This clone showed up just a few times. This chain connects TRBV29-1 to TRBJ1-2; TRBD1 matches 8 bases. Germline trimming cut 7 bases from V and 2 bases from J; bases unmatched to any gene: 3. The V gene's germline CDR1 is SQVTM and CDR2 ANQGSEA. The CDR3 sequence is 12 residues long. CDR3 sequence: CSARQGNYGYTF. CDR3 nucleotides: TGCAGCGCCCGACAGGGGAACTATGGCTACACCTTC.